This T cell receptor beta chain was sequenced for a study of T cell responses to AZD1222 COVID-19 vaccine. The V and J ends lost 4 bases and 4 bases respectively, with 6 bases between them. CDR3 length equals 11 residues. Germline V gives CDR1 DFQATT, CDR2 SNEGSKA (reference sequence). Generated by immunoSEQ multiplex PCR, the TCRdb table keeps only in-frame clones and is missing some. The repertoire holds roughly 120,000 clones, with about 93% as singletons. This TCR was recovered from an adult in good health. The material sequenced was peripheral blood, taken on day 0 of AZD1222 vaccination. The V call is TRBV20-1, the J call TRBJ2-3; no reliable D call. CDR3 sequence: CSAMQSDTQYF. CDR3 DNA sequence: TGCAGTGCTATGCAATCAGATACGCAGTATTTT.